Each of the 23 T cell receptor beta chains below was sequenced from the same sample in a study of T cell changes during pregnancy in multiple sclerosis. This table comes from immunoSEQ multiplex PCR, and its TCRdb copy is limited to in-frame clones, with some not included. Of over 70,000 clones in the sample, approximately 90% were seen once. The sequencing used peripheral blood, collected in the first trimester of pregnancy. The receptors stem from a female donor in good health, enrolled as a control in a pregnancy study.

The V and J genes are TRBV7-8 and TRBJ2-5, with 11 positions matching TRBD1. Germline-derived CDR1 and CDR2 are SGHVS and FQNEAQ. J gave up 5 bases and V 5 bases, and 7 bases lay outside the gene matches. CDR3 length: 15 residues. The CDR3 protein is CASSPRTGGDETQYF. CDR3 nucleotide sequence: TGTGCCAGCAGCCCGAGGACAGGGGGCGATGAGACCCAGTACTTC.

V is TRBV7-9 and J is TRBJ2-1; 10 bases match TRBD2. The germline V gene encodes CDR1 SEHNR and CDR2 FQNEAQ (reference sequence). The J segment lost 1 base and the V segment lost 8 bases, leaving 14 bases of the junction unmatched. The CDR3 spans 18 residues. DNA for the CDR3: TGTGCCAGCCGGTGGACTAGCGGACCCCAGGGGTCCTACAATGAGCAGTTCTTC. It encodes CASRWTSGPQGSYNEQFF.

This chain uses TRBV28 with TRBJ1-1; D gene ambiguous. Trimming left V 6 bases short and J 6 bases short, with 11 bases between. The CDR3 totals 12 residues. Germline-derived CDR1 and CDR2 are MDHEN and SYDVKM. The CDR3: CASSERGPEAFF. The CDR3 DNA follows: TGTGCCAGCAGCGAACGGGGTCCTGAAGCTTTCTTT.

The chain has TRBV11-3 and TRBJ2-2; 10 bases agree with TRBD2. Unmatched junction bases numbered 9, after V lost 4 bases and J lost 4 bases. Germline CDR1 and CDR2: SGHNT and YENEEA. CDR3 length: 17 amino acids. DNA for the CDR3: TGTGCCAGCAGCTCGTCAGCGGGAGGGCTTGGCACCGGGGAGCTGTTTTTT. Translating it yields CASSSSAGGLGTGELFF.

The DNA for the CDR3 is TGTGCCTGGAGTATATTAGCGGGATACAATGAGCAGTTCTTC. Its protein product is CAWSILAGYNEQFF. V gene TRBV30 combines with J gene TRBJ2-1; 8 bases align to TRBD2. The CDR3 covers 14 residues. The germline gives CDR1 GTSNPN, CDR2 SVGIG (reference sequence). J gave up 4 bases and V 2 bases, and 4 bases lay outside the gene matches.

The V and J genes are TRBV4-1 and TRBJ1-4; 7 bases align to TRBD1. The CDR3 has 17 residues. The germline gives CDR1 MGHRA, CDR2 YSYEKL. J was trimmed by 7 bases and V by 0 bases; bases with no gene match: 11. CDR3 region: CASSQEVAGGRFEKLFF. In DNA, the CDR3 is TGCGCCAGCAGCCAAGAGGTGGCAGGGGGTAGATTTGAAAAACTGTTTTTT.

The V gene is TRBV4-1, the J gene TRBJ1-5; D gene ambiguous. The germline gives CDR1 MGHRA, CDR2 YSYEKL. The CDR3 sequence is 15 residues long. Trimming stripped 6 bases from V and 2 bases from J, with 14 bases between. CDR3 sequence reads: CASSQEGGGNQPQHF. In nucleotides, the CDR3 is TGCGCCAGCAGTCAGGAGGGTGGTGGCAATCAGCCCCAGCATTTT.

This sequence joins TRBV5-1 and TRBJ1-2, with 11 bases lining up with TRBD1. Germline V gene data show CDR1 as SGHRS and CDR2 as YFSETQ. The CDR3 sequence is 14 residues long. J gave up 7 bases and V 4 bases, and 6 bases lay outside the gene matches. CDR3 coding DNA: TGCGCCAGCAGCCCTGGACAGGGGGCGGGTGGCTACACCTTC. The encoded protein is CASSPGQGAGGYTF.

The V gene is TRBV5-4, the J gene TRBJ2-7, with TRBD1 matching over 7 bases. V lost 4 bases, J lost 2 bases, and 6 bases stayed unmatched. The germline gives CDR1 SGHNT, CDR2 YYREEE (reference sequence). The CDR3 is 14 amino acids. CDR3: CASSGGGTAYEQYF. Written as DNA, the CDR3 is TGTGCCAGCAGCGGTGGTGGGACAGCCTACGAGCAGTACTTC.

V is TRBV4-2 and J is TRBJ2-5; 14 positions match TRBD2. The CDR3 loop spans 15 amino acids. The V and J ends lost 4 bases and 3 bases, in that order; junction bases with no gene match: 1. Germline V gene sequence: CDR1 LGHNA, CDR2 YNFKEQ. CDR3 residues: CASSPGLAGEETQYF. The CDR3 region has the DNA TGTGCCAGCAGCCCGGGACTAGCGGGAGAAGAGACCCAGTACTTC.

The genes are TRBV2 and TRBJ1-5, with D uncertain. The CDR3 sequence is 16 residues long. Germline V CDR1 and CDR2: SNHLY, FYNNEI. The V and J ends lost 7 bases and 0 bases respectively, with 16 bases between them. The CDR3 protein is CASTASVPYSNQPQHF. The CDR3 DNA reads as TGTGCCAGCACCGCCTCGGTACCCTATAGCAATCAGCCCCAGCATTTT. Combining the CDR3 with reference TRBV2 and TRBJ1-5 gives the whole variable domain EPEVTQTPSHQVTQMGQEVILRCVPISNHLYFYWYRQILGQKVEFLVSFYNNEISEKSEIFDDQFSVERPDGSNFTLKIRSTKLEDSAMYFCASTASVPYSNQPQHFGDGTRLSIL.

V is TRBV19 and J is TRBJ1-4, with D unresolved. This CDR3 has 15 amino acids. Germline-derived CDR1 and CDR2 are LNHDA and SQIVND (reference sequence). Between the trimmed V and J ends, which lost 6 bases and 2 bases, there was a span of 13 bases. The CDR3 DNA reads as TGTGCCAGTAGGACGATAGGAGGGACTAATGAAAAACTGTTTTTT. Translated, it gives CASRTIGGTNEKLFF.

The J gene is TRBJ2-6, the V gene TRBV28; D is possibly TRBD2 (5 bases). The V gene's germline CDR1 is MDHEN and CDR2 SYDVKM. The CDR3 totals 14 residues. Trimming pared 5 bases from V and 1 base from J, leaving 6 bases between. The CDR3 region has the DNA TGTGCCAGCAGTCGGGGATCTGGGGCCAACGTCCTGACTTTC. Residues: CASSRGSGANVLTF.

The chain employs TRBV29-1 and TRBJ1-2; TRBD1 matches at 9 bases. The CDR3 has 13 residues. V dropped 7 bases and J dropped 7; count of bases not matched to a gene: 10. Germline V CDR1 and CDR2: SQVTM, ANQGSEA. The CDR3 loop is CSAAGTGISGYTF. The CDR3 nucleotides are TGCAGCGCTGCCGGGACAGGGATTTCTGGCTACACCTTC.

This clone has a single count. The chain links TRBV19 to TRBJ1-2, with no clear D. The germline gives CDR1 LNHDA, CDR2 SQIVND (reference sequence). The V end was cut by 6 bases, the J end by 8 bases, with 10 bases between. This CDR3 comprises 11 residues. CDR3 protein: CASRTPRGYTF. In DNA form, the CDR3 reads TGTGCCAGTAGAACCCCCAGGGGCTACACCTTC.

DNA of the CDR3: TGTGCCAGCAGGGCGATAGGGGGATTTGAGACCCAGTACTTC. The encoded protein is CASRAIGGFETQYF. The chain joins TRBV6-5 to TRBJ2-5, with D possibly TRBD1 on 6 matching bases. CDR1 is MNHEY, CDR2 SVGAGI, per germline. V lost 6 bases and J 5 bases, leaving 16 bases between the germline ends. The CDR3 has 14 amino acids.

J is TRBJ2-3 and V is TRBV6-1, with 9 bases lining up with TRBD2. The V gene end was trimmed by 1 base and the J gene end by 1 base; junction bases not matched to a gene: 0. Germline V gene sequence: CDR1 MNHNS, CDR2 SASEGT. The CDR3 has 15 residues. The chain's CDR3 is CASSEGTSGTDTQYF. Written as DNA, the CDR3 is TGTGCCAGCAGTGAAGGGACTAGCGGCACAGATACGCAGTATTTT.

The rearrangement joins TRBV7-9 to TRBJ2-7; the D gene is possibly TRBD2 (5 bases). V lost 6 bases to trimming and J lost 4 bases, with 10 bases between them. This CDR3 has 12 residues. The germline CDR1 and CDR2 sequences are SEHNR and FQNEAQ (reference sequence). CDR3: CASSSRGYEQYF. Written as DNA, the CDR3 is TGTGCCAGCAGTTCCCGGGGTTACGAGCAGTACTTC.

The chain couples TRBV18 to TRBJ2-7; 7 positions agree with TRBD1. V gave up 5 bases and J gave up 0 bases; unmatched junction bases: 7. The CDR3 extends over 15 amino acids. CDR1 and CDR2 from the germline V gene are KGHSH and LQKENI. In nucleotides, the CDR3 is TGTGCCAGCTCAGTAACGGGACAGAGCTCCTACGAGCAGTACTTC. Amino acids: CASSVTGQSSYEQYF.

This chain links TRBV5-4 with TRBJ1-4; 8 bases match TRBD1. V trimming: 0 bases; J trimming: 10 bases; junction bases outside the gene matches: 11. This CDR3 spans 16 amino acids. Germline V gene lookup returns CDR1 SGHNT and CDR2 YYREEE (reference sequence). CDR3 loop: CASSLGQGANLGKLFF. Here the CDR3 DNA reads TGTGCCAGCAGCTTGGGGCAGGGGGCGAATCTTGGAAAACTGTTTTTT.

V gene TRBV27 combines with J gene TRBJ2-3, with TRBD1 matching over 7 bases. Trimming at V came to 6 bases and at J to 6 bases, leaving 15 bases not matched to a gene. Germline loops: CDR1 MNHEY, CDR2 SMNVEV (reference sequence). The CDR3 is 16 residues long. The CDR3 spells CASRLYPRDSYDTQYF. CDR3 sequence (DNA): TGTGCCAGCAGACTTTACCCCCGGGACAGTTACGATACGCAGTATTTT.

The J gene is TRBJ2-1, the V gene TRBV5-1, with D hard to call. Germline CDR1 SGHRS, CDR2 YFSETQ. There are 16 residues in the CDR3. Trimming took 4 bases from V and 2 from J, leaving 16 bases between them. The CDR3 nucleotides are TGCGCCAGCAGCGTGGATGGCGGAAGAGCCTACAATGAGCAGTTCTTC. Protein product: CASSVDGGRAYNEQFF.

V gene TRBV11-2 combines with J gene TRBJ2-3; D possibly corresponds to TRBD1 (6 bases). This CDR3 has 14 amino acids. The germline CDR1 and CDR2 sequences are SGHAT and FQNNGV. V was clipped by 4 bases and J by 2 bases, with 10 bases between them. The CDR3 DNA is TGTGCCAGCAGCTCGGACAGCTTCACAGATACGCAGTATTTT. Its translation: CASSSDSFTDTQYF.